The clone carrying this T cell receptor (beta chain) has just one count. Source study methods: Nucleated cell counts were estimated from reference gene primer amplification. Method: immunoSEQ multiplex PCR; TCRdb's copy keeps in-frame clones and lacks some. V, J and clone size reflect that table, while D and trimming were determined from the DNA. The table includes just over 650,000 clones, approximately 90% detected once. These data come from a study of blood T cell repertoires in COVID-19. Study overall: Researchers got acute and convalescent COVID-19 samples from the United States, Italy and Spain. T cells, B-cell-depleted T cells, or PBMCs provided the cDNA or gDNA that served as material.

CDR1 and CDR2 from the germline V gene are LGHNA and YSLEER. V lost 3 bases and J lost 4, with 9 bases in between. The CDR3 covers 13 residues. The TCR sequence derives from a woman aged 18-30 years with acute or convalescent COVID-19. Specimen: peripheral blood. The J gene is TRBJ1-2, the V gene TRBV4-3; D remains unclear. The CDR3 spells CASSHSRSYGYTF. The CDR3 coding sequence is TGCGCCAGCAGCCACTCTCGGAGCTATGGCTACACCTTC.